The 29 T cell receptor beta chains below come from one sample, sequenced in a study of OX40 agonist ivuxolimab in advanced cancers. Profiled with immunoSEQ multiplex PCR; TCRdb holds only in-frame clones, not every one. Of roughly 75,000 clones in the sample, 85% to 90% were seen once. The sequencing used CD4+ or CD8+ T cells sorted from blood, collected in a trial of the OX40 agonist ivuxolimab. These receptors all come from an adult with an advanced solid tumor such as melanoma, head and neck, liver or kidney cancer.

This clone was detected only a few times. The CDR3 loop reads CASSPTGQTNQPQHF. The CDR3 DNA is TGTGCCAGCAGTCCGACTGGACAGACAAATCAGCCCCAGCATTTT. This chain uses TRBV6-6 with TRBJ1-5; maybe TRBD1 (6 bases). V shed 5 bases and J shed 4 bases, with 15 bases lying between them. The CDR3 length is 15 residues. CDR1 and CDR2 (germline): MNHNY, SVGAGI (reference sequence).

This sequence joins TRBV11-3 and TRBJ2-1; 8 bases align to TRBD2. The V gene end was trimmed by 3 bases and the J gene end by 0 bases; junction bases not matched to a gene: 10. The germline V gene encodes CDR1 SGHNT and CDR2 YENEEA. The CDR3 runs to 18 residues. The CDR3 DNA follows: TGTGCCAGCAGCTTCGCCCCTAGCGGGCAAAGCTCCTACAATGAGCAGTTCTTC. Protein product: CASSFAPSGQSSYNEQFF.

The chain uses TRBV6-4 and TRBJ2-2, with D unresolved. Germline V lookup: CDR1 MRHNA, CDR2 SNTAGT. Trimming cost V 0 bases and J 6 bases, with 5 bases left between them. The CDR3 spans 13 residues. The chain's CDR3 is CASSDSRSGELFF. The CDR3 DNA reads TGTGCCAGCAGTGACTCCCGGTCCGGGGAGCTGTTTTTT.

V and J are TRBV4-2 and TRBJ2-7; 9 bases agree with TRBD2. Trimming cost V 2 bases and J 0 bases; bases outside gene matches: 5. Germline V gene lookup returns CDR1 LGHNA and CDR2 YNFKEQ. The CDR3 runs to 16 residues. CDR3 sequence reads: CASSQTSGRFSYEQYF. In nucleotides, the CDR3 is TGTGCCAGCAGCCAAACAAGCGGGAGGTTCTCCTACGAGCAGTACTTC.

The V and J genes are TRBV9 and TRBJ2-5, with a weak D call TRBD2 (6 bases). The CDR3 covers 15 residues. Germline-derived CDR1 and CDR2 are SGDLS and YYNGEE. Trimming cost V 2 bases and J 0 bases, with 11 bases left between them. The CDR3 DNA reads as TGTGCCAGCAGCGTTGGAGGGAATCACCAAGAGACCCAGTACTTC. It codes for CASSVGGNHQETQYF.

The chain combines TRBV9 with TRBJ2-3; 7 bases align to TRBD2. The CDR3 spans 16 residues. Germline CDR1 reads SGDLS; CDR2 reads YYNGEE. Germline trimming cut 4 bases from V and 0 bases from J; bases unmatched to any gene: 8. The CDR3 sequence is CASSPTGGVSTDTQYF. The CDR3 DNA sequence: TGTGCCAGCAGCCCTACTGGGGGGGTTAGCACAGATACGCAGTATTTT. Looking up the rest from reference TRBV9 and TRBJ2-3 gives the full variable domain: DSGVTQTPKHLITATGQRVTLRCSPRSGDLSVYWYQQSLDQGLQFLIQYYNGEERAKGNILERFSAQQFPDLHSELNLSSLELGDSALYFCASSPTGGVSTDTQYFGPGTRLTVL.

V gene TRBV4-1 combines with J gene TRBJ1-2, with 8 bases aligning to TRBD1. Germline assignment: CDR1 MGHRA and CDR2 YSYEKL. This CDR3 is built from 16 residues. With V trimmed by 0 bases and J by 8 bases, 11 bases remained unmatched. The DNA for the CDR3 is TGCGCCAGCAGCCAAGACCGGGGGACAGGACCCAGAGGCTACACCTTC. Translated, it gives CASSQDRGTGPRGYTF.

This chain links TRBV6-1 with TRBJ2-7, with 11 bases fitting TRBD2. This CDR3 spans 16 amino acids. The germline V gene has CDR1 MNHNS and CDR2 SASEGT. V shed 4 bases and J 3 bases; nucleotides not matched to a gene: 8. The CDR3 reads CASSALEGTSGYEQYF. CDR3 in DNA: TGTGCCAGCAGTGCCCTAGAGGGGACTAGCGGCTACGAGCAGTACTTC.

This clone was found once. V usage is TRBV9 and J usage is TRBJ1-1; no clear D. The V gene lost 0 bases and the J gene lost 0 bases, with 3 bases spanning the gap. The germline CDR1 and CDR2 sequences are SGDLS and YYNGEE. The CDR3 totals 13 residues. CDR3 amino acids: CASSVVMNTEAFF. The CDR3 bases are TGTGCCAGCAGCGTAGTTATGAACACTGAAGCTTTCTTT. Supplemented by reference TRBV9 and TRBJ1-1, the full variable domain reads DSGVTQTPKHLITATGQRVTLRCSPRSGDLSVYWYQQSLDQGLQFLIQYYNGEERAKGNILERFSAQQFPDLHSELNLSSLELGDSALYFCASSVVMNTEAFFGQGTRLTVV.

This clone was observed once. This chain connects TRBV6-1 to TRBJ1-5, with D perhaps matching TRBD1 (5 bases). Germline V gene data show CDR1 as MNHNS and CDR2 as SASEGT. The length of the CDR3 is 13 residues. The V end was cut by 10 bases, the J end by 6 bases, with 16 bases between. CDR3 protein: CATTDSSGQPQHF. CDR3 nucleotides: TGTGCCACTACCGACAGCTCCGGTCAGCCCCAGCATTTT.

The V and J genes are TRBV11-3 and TRBJ2-7; D unclear. Trimming left V 5 bases short and J 6 bases short, with 20 bases between. Germline assignment: CDR1 SGHNT and CDR2 YENEEA. CDR3 length equals 15 residues. This chain's CDR3 is CASSQSSSPRREQYF. The CDR3 DNA is TGTGCCAGCAGCCAATCTTCCTCCCCTCGGCGCGAGCAGTACTTC.

This clone appeared a few times. The CDR3, as DNA: TGTGCCAGCAGCCAAGATTCCGCTAGCGGCTACGAGCAGTACTTC. Translating gives CASSQDSASGYEQYF. V gene TRBV7-9 combines with J gene TRBJ2-7; the match to TRBD2 covers 7 bases. Germline assignment: CDR1 SEHNR and CDR2 FQNEAQ (reference sequence). The V and J ends lost 5 bases and 3 bases, in that order; junction bases with no gene match: 10. CDR3 size: 15 residues.

The chain is built from TRBV9 and TRBJ2-1, with 7 bases aligning to TRBD2. Trimming took 0 bases from V and 3 from J; bases not matched to a gene: 3. The germline V gene encodes CDR1 SGDLS and CDR2 YYNGEE. The CDR3 consists of 15 residues. This chain's CDR3 is CASSVDQRGYNEQFF. CDR3 DNA sequence: TGTGCCAGCAGCGTAGACCAGCGGGGCTACAATGAGCAGTTCTTC.

The V gene is TRBV28, the J gene TRBJ1-1; D might be TRBD1 (6 bases). The V end lost 3 bases, the J end lost 5 bases, and 19 bases lay between the germline ends. Germline V gene sequence: CDR1 MDHEN, CDR2 SYDVKM. The CDR3 runs to 16 residues. The CDR3 nucleotides read TGTGCCAGCAGTTTCCCCCTCTCGCGGAGGGGGACTGAAGCTTTCTTT. Translating it yields CASSFPLSRRGTEAFF.

The chain is built from TRBV29-1 and TRBJ2-1; D uncertain. V lost 3 bases, J lost 3 bases, and 9 bases lay in between. The CDR3 consists of 13 residues. CDR1 SQVTM and CDR2 ANQGSEA come from the germline V gene. The CDR3 bases are TGCAGCGTTGACGCGGCCAACTACAATGAGCAGTTCTTC. It specifies CSVDAANYNEQFF.

The chain combines TRBV5-1 with TRBJ2-5; 9 nucleotides match TRBD2. The CDR3 has 14 amino acids. CDR1 is SGHRS, CDR2 YFSETQ, per germline. V gave up 5 bases and J gave up 3 bases; unmatched junction bases: 5. The CDR3 nucleotides are TGCGCCAGCAGGGGCGGGAGGGCCGAAGAGACCCAGTACTTC. It translates to CASRGGRAEETQYF.

The genes are TRBV30 and TRBJ1-1; D is possibly TRBD1 (5 bases). With 0 bases removed from V and 3 bases from J, the gap between germline ends came to 8 bases. There are 13 residues in the CDR3. In germline, CDR1 is GTSNPN, CDR2 SVGIG (reference sequence). CDR3: CAWSVSGYTEAFF. In DNA, the CDR3 is TGTGCCTGGAGTGTTTCAGGGTACACTGAAGCTTTCTTT.

The CDR3 DNA is TGTGCCAGCAGTCAAGGGGACAGGTCCGGGGCTGAAGCTTTCTTT. Residues: CASSQGDRSGAEAFF. V gene TRBV27 combines with J gene TRBJ1-1; 8 bases match TRBD1. The V gene end was trimmed by 5 bases and the J gene end by 6 bases; junction bases not matched to a gene: 11. In germline, CDR1 is MNHEY, CDR2 SMNVEV (reference sequence). The CDR3 is 15 residues long.

The chain carries TRBV28 and TRBJ2-1, with 10 bases fitting TRBD2. CDR1 is MDHEN and CDR2 is SYDVKM in the germline V gene. The CDR3 length is 15 residues. With 3 bases clipped from V and 15 bases from J, the junction kept 14 bases outside the gene matches. This chain's CDR3 is CASSFTLAGASRVFF. CDR3 DNA sequence: TGTGCCAGCAGTTTTACCCTAGCGGGAGCTTCCAGGGTGTTCTTC.

V usage is TRBV27 and J usage is TRBJ2-2; no definite D call. V was clipped by 6 bases and J by 6 bases, with 14 bases between them. The CDR3 totals 14 residues. CDR1 MNHEY and CDR2 SMNVEV come from the germline V gene (reference sequence). This CDR3 is CASSSISRPGELFF. CDR3 DNA: TGTGCCAGCAGCTCAATTAGTAGGCCCGGGGAGCTGTTTTTT.

J is TRBJ2-7 and V is TRBV6-1; D gene unclear. Germline-derived CDR1 and CDR2 are MNHNS and SASEGT. Between the trimmed V and J ends, which lost 7 bases and 0 bases, there was a span of 13 bases. The CDR3 extends over 14 amino acids. The CDR3 sequence is CASIVDPSSYEQYF. CDR3 nucleotide sequence: TGTGCCAGCATTGTGGACCCCAGCTCCTACGAGCAGTACTTC.

This rearrangement joins TRBV19 to TRBJ1-2; D gene uncertain. V lost 3 bases and J lost 5, with 13 bases in between. CDR3 size: 14 residues. Germline V gene data show CDR1 as LNHDA and CDR2 as SQIVND (reference sequence). The CDR3 DNA is TGTGCCAGTAGTATCGGTCCCGAAGAGTATGGCTACACCTTC. Its protein is CASSIGPEEYGYTF.

The V gene is TRBV19, the J gene TRBJ2-2; 9 bases fit TRBD1. Germline values: CDR1 LNHDA, CDR2 SQIVND (reference sequence). CDR3 length: 16 residues. The J segment lost 4 bases and the V segment lost 1 base, leaving 4 bases of the junction unmatched. In DNA, the CDR3 is TGTGCCAGTAGTATAGGTTACAGGGGGCGCACCGGGGAGCTGTTTTTT. Translated: CASSIGYRGRTGELFF.

V and J are TRBV5-4 and TRBJ2-5; D remains ambiguous. CDR1 and CDR2 (germline): SGHNT, YYREEE (reference sequence). Trimming cost V 4 bases and J 2 bases, with 3 bases left between them. The CDR3 extends over 11 amino acids. The CDR3 loop reads CASSQQETQYF. The CDR3, as DNA: TGTGCCAGCAGCCAACAAGAGACCCAGTACTTC. Full variable domain (rest looked up from reference TRBV5-4 and TRBJ2-5): ETGVTQSPTHLIKTRGQQVTLRCSSQSGHNTVSWYQQALGQGPQFIFQYYREEENGRGNFPPRFSGLQFPNYSSELNVNALELDDSALYLCASSQQETQYFGPGTRLLVL.

This rearrangement joins TRBV6-6 to TRBJ1-1; 10 bases match TRBD1. V gave up 2 bases and J gave up 4 bases; unmatched junction bases: 4. Germline lookup yields CDR1 MNHNY and CDR2 SVGAGI (reference sequence). This CDR3 region has 15 residues. CDR3 region: CASSYPDRGFTEAFF. CDR3 nucleotide sequence: TGTGCCAGCAGTTACCCGGACAGGGGGTTCACTGAAGCTTTCTTT.

This clone was observed a single time. The chain links TRBV29-1 to TRBJ1-1, with D possibly TRBD1 on 6 matching bases. The CDR3 runs 12 residues. Germline V gene data show CDR1 as SQVTM and CDR2 as ANQGSEA. The V end was cut by 3 bases, the J end by 5 bases, with 10 bases between. CDR3 bases: TGCAGCGTTGAGTGGGGGCTTACTGAAGCTTTCTTT. Protein product: CSVEWGLTEAFF.

The chain recombines TRBV15 with TRBJ2-7; the match to TRBD2 covers 8 bases. The CDR3 is made up of 15 amino acids. J gave up 4 bases and V 1 base, and 6 bases lay outside the gene matches. Per the germline V gene, CDR1 is LNHNV and CDR2 is YYDKDF (reference sequence). CDR3 in DNA: TGTGCCACCAGCAGAGCGGGAGGGAAAGGTTACGAGCAGTACTTC. Protein sequence: CATSRAGGKGYEQYF.

This chain connects TRBV7-9 to TRBJ1-1; 7 nucleotides agree with TRBD1. CDR3 size: 18 residues. V was pared by 5 bases and J by 4 bases, with 19 bases of the junction left unmatched. From germline, CDR1 is SEHNR and CDR2 FQNEAQ (reference sequence). CDR3 protein: CASSPKRGRGSVVTEAFF. CDR3 DNA: TGTGCCAGCAGCCCAAAAAGGGGCAGGGGGAGTGTAGTCACTGAAGCTTTCTTT.

The rearrangement links TRBV4-2 to TRBJ2-6, with no clear D. The CDR3 contains 16 residues. CDR1 LGHNA and CDR2 YNFKEQ come from the germline V gene. V was shortened by 0 bases and J by 0 bases, with 6 bases between the two germline ends. CDR3 region: CASSQDHNSGANVLTF. CDR3 nucleotides: TGTGCCAGCAGCCAAGATCACAACTCTGGGGCCAACGTCCTGACTTTC.